The 23 T cell receptor beta chains presented below share a single source sample, sequenced in a study of shared T cell receptors in the human thymus. This table comes from immunoSEQ multiplex PCR, and its TCRdb copy is limited to in-frame clones, with some not included. The table records hundreds of thousands of clones, approximately 95% of them present only once. Sequencing used thymocytes. All receptors derive from a human donor.

The chain carries TRBV27 and TRBJ1-1; 9 bases fit TRBD1. The CDR3 has 16 amino acids. Germline V gene data show CDR1 as MNHEY and CDR2 as SMNVEV (reference sequence). V dropped 3 bases and J dropped 5; count of bases not matched to a gene: 10. This chain's CDR3 is CASSLSLGDRETEAFF. DNA of the CDR3: TGTGCCAGCAGTTTGAGCCTAGGGGACAGGGAAACTGAAGCTTTCTTT.

The gene calls are TRBV12-2 and TRBJ2-1; the table gives TRBD2 as D, unverified against the DNA. TRBV12-2 counts as a pseudogene. The CDR3 totals 16 residues. CDR3 DNA: TGTGCAAGTCGCTTGGGAGCGGGGTTCTCCTACAATGAGCAGTTCTTC. Translated: CASRLGAGFSYNEQFF.

V is TRBV4-3 and J is TRBJ2-1; a possible D gene is TRBD2 (5 bases). Trimming shortened V by 2 bases and J by 8 bases, and 22 bases separated the two germline ends. Germline lookup yields CDR1 LGHNA and CDR2 YSLEER. The CDR3 spans 17 residues. This CDR3 reads CASSQFPGGKSVHEQFF. Here the CDR3 DNA reads TGCGCCAGCAGCCAATTCCCCGGAGGCAAATCGGTCCATGAGCAGTTCTTC.

The gene calls are TRBV11-2 and TRBJ2-1; TRBD2 aligns across 8 bases. Germline CDR1 SGHAT, CDR2 FQNNGV. The CDR3 runs 15 residues. J was trimmed by 7 bases and V by 5 bases; bases with no gene match: 10. CDR3 amino acids: CASSLPGGRPNEQFF. In nucleotides, the CDR3 is TGTGCCAGCAGCCTCCCAGGCGGGAGGCCAAATGAGCAGTTCTTC.

V gene TRBV9 combines with J gene TRBJ2-1; possible D gene TRBD1, 5 bases. CDR3 length: 15 amino acids. Germline CDR1 is SGDLS and CDR2 is YYNGEE. V lost 4 bases and J 9 bases, leaving 20 bases between the germline ends. The CDR3 region has the DNA TGTGCCAGCAGCACCTTAGGGGCAGGTTCTGGTGAGCAGTTCTTC. Translated: CASSTLGAGSGEQFF.

On this clone itself: Other DNA sequences in this specimen translate into the identical CDR3. V gene TRBV7-8 combines with J gene TRBJ2-7; D not resolved. V lost 5 bases and J lost 0, with 14 bases in between. The CDR3 is 15 amino acids. From germline, CDR1 is SGHVS and CDR2 FQNEAQ. The CDR3 sequence is CASSARDVSSYEQYF. In DNA form, the CDR3 reads TGTGCCAGCAGCGCCCGAGACGTTAGCTCCTACGAGCAGTACTTC.

CDR3 nucleotide sequence: TGTGCCAGCAGTTGGGGGGGCAATCAGCCCCAGCATTTT. Its protein product is CASSWGGNQPQHF. V gene TRBV27 combines with J gene TRBJ1-5, with TRBD1 as a possible D gene (5 bases). Germline V gives CDR1 MNHEY, CDR2 SMNVEV (reference sequence). Trimming took 4 bases from V and 2 from J, leaving 6 bases between them. The CDR3 runs 13 residues.

The table lists this clone with a few counts. CDR3 protein: CASSLQGTEAFF. The CDR3 DNA reads as TGTGCCAGCAGCTTACAGGGAACTGAAGCTTTCTTT. This chain joins TRBV5-4 and TRBJ1-1; perhaps TRBD1 as D (6 bases). Deletions cut 2 bases from V and 5 bases from J, with 7 bases between. The germline V gene encodes CDR1 SGHNT and CDR2 YYREEE (reference sequence). The CDR3 consists of 12 residues.

The chain carries TRBV2 and TRBJ2-5, with TRBD2 matching 9 bases. This CDR3 has 15 amino acids. Trimming took 3 bases from V and 4 from J; bases not matched to a gene: 6. From germline, CDR1 is SNHLY and CDR2 FYNNEI. CDR3 coding DNA: TGTGCCAGCAGTGATCGGCGCGGGAGGGTAGAGACCCAGTACTTC. This codes for CASSDRRGRVETQYF.

The chain uses TRBV28 and TRBJ1-5, with a weak D call TRBD1 (5 bases). The length of the CDR3 is 13 residues. Between the trimmed V and J ends, which lost 6 bases and 8 bases, there was a span of 14 bases. The germline CDR1 and CDR2 sequences are MDHEN and SYDVKM. The CDR3 is CASSGATGEPQHF. The CDR3 bases are TGTGCCAGCAGCGGGGCCACGGGGGAGCCCCAGCATTTT.

The chain carries TRBV5-6 and TRBJ2-3; D call uncertain. V was trimmed by 1 base and J by 4 bases, leaving 4 bases between them. This CDR3 has 12 amino acids. Germline CDR1 reads SGHDT; CDR2 reads YYEEEE. As DNA, the CDR3 is TGTGCCAGCAGCTTGTCAGCAGATACGCAGTATTTT. Protein sequence: CASSLSADTQYF.

Turning to this clone: The junction and the germline gene differ at one end; a read error may be behind it. The V and J genes are TRBV7-3 and TRBJ2-1; 14 nucleotides match TRBD2. CDR1 is SGHTA and CDR2 is FQGTGA in the germline V gene. CDR3 length equals 23 residues. In DNA, the CDR3 is TGTGCCAGCAGCCTAACAAAAAGTGGGGGGGGACTAGCGGGAGTGGTTATCCGGAATGAGCAGTTCTTC. As protein: CASSLTKSGGGLAGVVIRNEQFF.

V gene TRBV7-2 combines with J gene TRBJ2-5; D is uncertain. Germline V gene sequence: CDR1 SGHTA, CDR2 FQGNSA. The CDR3 consists of 11 residues. Trimming removed 6 bases at V and 7 bases at J, with 9 bases between. CDR3 in DNA: TGTGCCAGCAGAGGACGAGCGACCCAGTACTTC. The encoded protein is CASRGRATQYF.

CDR3 amino acids: CASSLGADTQYF. Here the CDR3 DNA reads TGTGCCAGCAGTTTAGGGGCAGATACGCAGTATTTT. J is TRBJ2-3 and V is TRBV28, with D uncertain. With 2 bases removed from V and 4 bases from J, the gap between germline ends came to 4 bases. The CDR3 is 12 amino acids. In germline, CDR1 is MDHEN, CDR2 SYDVKM.

V is TRBV5-6 and J is TRBJ2-1; 9 bases are shared with TRBD2. The ends lost 0 bases at V and 9 bases at J; junction bases unmatched: 10. This CDR3 has 16 amino acids. The germline CDR1 and CDR2 sequences are SGHDT and YYEEEE. In DNA, the CDR3 is TGTGCCAGCAGCTTGGCCAGGCGGGAGGGAGGAGGTGAGCAGTTCTTC. As protein: CASSLARREGGGEQFF.

The chain joins TRBV7-2 to TRBJ2-6, with TRBD2 matching over 9 bases. Germline lookup yields CDR1 SGHTA and CDR2 FQGNSA. Unmatched junction bases numbered 12, after V lost 5 bases and J lost 1 base. CDR3 length: 19 amino acids. CDR3 sequence: CASSQGSGLATSGANVLTF. For the CDR3, the DNA is TGTGCCAGCAGCCAAGGGTCGGGACTAGCAACATCTGGGGCCAACGTCCTGACTTTC. The full variable domain, its missing parts supplied by reference TRBV7-2 and TRBJ2-6, is GAGVSQSPSNKVTEKGKDVELRCDPISGHTALYWYRQSLGQGLEFLIYFQGNSAPDKSGLPSDRFSAERTGGSVSTLTIQRTQQEDSAVYLCASSQGSGLATSGANVLTFGAGSRLTVL.

The chain links TRBV4-1 to TRBJ1-2; no clear D. The CDR3 has 14 residues. With 1 base removed from V and 10 bases from J, the gap between germline ends came to 16 bases. The V gene's germline CDR1 is MGHRA and CDR2 YSYEKL. The chain's CDR3 is CASSQGRSGRFYTF. In DNA, the CDR3 is TGCGCCAGCAGCCAAGGGCGGTCAGGCAGATTCTACACCTTC.

This rearrangement joins TRBV6-5 to TRBJ1-2, with D perhaps matching TRBD1 (5 bases). Trimming took 6 bases from V and 6 from J, leaving 5 bases between them. CDR1 and CDR2 (germline): MNHEY, SVGAGI. This CDR3 is built from 10 residues. This CDR3 is CASRGDGYTF. The CDR3 DNA sequence: TGTGCCAGCAGGGGGGATGGCTACACCTTC.

The chain recombines TRBV5-1 with TRBJ2-7; 8 bases map to TRBD1. This CDR3 contains 16 residues. CDR1 is SGHRS, CDR2 YFSETQ, per germline. J gave up 5 bases and V 0 bases, and 10 bases lay outside the gene matches. This CDR3 is CASSLVDPGQGNEQYF. Here the CDR3 DNA reads TGCGCCAGCAGCTTGGTGGACCCCGGACAGGGCAACGAGCAGTACTTC.

This clone was recorded only once. The V gene is TRBV28, the J gene TRBJ2-3; 11 bases line up with TRBD2. The CDR3 runs to 15 residues. Germline CDR1 is MDHEN and CDR2 is SYDVKM. The V segment lost 5 bases and the J segment 2 bases; nucleotides outside the gene matches: 3. CDR3 coding DNA: TGTGCCAGCAGTGTACTAGCGGGGGCCACAGATACGCAGTATTTT. It yields the protein CASSVLAGATDTQYF.

V is TRBV5-1 and J is TRBJ2-1; TRBD2 matches 11 bases. The CDR3 is made up of 19 amino acids. Trimming removed 6 bases from V and 0 bases from J; junction bases left unmatched: 14. Germline lookup yields CDR1 SGHRS and CDR2 YFSETQ. The CDR3, as DNA: TGCGCCAGCATCCCTGTTCGGGGGACTAGCGGAGGCTCCTACAATGAGCAGTTCTTC. Translating gives CASIPVRGTSGGSYNEQFF.

J is TRBJ2-1 and V is TRBV29-1; D is unclear. This CDR3 has 15 residues. V lost 1 base and J 8 bases, leaving 18 bases between the germline ends. In germline, CDR1 is SQVTM, CDR2 ANQGSEA. The CDR3 protein is CSVEVSRQVIYEQFF. For the CDR3, the DNA is TGCAGCGTTGAAGTAAGTCGGCAGGTAATCTATGAGCAGTTCTTC.

V is TRBV18 and J is TRBJ2-2, with D maybe TRBD2 (6 bases). This CDR3 contains 16 residues. Germline assignment: CDR1 KGHSH and CDR2 LQKENI. The V end lost 2 bases, the J end lost 2 bases, and 12 bases lay between the germline ends. Here the CDR3 reads CASSPRDFFNTGELFF. CDR3 coding DNA: TGTGCCAGCTCACCAAGGGACTTTTTTAACACCGGGGAGCTGTTTTTT.